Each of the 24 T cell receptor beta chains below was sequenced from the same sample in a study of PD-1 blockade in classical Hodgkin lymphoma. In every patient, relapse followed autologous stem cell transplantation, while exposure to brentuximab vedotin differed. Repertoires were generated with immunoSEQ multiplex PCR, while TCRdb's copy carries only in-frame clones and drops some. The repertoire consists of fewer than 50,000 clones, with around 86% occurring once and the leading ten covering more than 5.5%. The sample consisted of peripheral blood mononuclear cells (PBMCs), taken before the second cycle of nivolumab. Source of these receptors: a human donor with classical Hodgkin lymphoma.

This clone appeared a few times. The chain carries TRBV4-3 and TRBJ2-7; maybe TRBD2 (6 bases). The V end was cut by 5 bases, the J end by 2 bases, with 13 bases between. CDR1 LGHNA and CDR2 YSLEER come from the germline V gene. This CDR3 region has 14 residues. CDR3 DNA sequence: TGCGCCAGCAGCAAAGGAGGGGAAGCCTACGAGCAGTACTTC. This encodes CASSKGGEAYEQYF.

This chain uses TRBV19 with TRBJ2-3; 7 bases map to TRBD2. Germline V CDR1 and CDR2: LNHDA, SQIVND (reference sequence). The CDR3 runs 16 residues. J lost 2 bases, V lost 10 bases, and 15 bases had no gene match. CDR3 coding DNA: TGTGCCACTTCAAGGGTGGCTAGCGGATTCACAGATACGCAGTATTTT. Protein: CATSRVASGFTDTQYF. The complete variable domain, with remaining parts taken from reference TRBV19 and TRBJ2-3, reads DGGITQSPKYLFRKEGQNVTLSCEQNLNHDAMYWYRQDPGQGLRLIYYSQIVNDFQKGDIAEGYSVSREKKESFPLTVTSAQKNPTAFYLCATSRVASGFTDTQYFGPGTRLTVL.

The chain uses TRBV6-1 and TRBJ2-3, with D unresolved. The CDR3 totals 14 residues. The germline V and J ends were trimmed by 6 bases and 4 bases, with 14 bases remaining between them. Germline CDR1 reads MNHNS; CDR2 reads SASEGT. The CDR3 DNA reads TGTGCCAGCAGACCCTTCAAGCCCCCAGATACGCAGTATTTT. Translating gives CASRPFKPPDTQYF.

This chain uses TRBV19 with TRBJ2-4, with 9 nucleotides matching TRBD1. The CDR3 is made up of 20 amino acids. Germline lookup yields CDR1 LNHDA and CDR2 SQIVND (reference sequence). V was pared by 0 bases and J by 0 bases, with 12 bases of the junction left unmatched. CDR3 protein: CASSIDPGQGGRVAKNIQYF. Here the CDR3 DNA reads TGTGCCAGTAGTATAGACCCGGGACAGGGAGGAAGGGTAGCCAAAAACATTCAGTACTTC.

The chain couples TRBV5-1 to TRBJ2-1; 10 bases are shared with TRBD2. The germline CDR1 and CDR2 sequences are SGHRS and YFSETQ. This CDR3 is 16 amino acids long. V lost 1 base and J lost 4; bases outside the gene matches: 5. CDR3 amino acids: CASSLSPSGSYNEQFF. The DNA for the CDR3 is TGCGCCAGCAGCTTGTCCCCTAGCGGGAGTTACAATGAGCAGTTCTTC. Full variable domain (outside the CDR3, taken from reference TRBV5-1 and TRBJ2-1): KAGVTQTPRYLIKTRGQQVTLSCSPISGHRSVSWYQQTPGQGLQFLFEYFSETQRNKGNFPGRFSGRQFSNSRSEMNVSTLELGDSALYLCASSLSPSGSYNEQFFGPGTRLTVL.

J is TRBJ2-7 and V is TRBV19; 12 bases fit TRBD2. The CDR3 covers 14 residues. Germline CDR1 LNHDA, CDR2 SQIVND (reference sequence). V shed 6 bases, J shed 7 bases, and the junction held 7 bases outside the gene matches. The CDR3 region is CASRGTSGRMEQYF. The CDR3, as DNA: TGTGCCAGTAGGGGGACTAGCGGGCGTATGGAGCAGTACTTC.

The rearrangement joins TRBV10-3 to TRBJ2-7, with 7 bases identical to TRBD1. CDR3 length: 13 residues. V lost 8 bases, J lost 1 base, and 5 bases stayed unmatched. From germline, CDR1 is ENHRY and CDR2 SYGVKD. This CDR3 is CAIRDSGSYEQYF. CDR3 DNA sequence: TGTGCCATCCGGGACAGCGGTTCCTACGAGCAGTACTTC.

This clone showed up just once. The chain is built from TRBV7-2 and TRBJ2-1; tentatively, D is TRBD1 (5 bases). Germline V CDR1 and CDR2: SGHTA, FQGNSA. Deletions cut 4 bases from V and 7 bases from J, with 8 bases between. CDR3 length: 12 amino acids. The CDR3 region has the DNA TGTGCCAGCAGCTGGGGCGTGAATGAGCAGTTCTTC. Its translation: CASSWGVNEQFF.

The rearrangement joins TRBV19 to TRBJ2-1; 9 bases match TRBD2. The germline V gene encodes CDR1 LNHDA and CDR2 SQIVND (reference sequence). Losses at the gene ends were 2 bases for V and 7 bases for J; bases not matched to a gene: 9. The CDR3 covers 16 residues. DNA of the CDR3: TGTGCCAGTAGTATAAGAGGGACTAGCTCCTTTAATGAGCAGTTCTTC. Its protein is CASSIRGTSSFNEQFF.

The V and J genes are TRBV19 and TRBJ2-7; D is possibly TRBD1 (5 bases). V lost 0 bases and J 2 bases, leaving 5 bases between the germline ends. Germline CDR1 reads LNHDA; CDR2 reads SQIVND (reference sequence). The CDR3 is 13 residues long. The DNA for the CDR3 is TGTGCCAGTAGTATAGAGACAGCCTACGAGCAGTACTTC. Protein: CASSIETAYEQYF.

As DNA, the CDR3 is TGTGCCAGCTTTTTAGCGGGGGGACCCGAGAGAACCACCGGGGAGCTGTTTTTT. The encoded protein is CASFLAGGPERTTGELFF. The chain has TRBV7-9 and TRBJ2-2; 10 positions match TRBD2. V gave up 8 bases and J gave up 4 bases; unmatched junction bases: 16. CDR3 length equals 18 residues. In germline, CDR1 is SEHNR, CDR2 FQNEAQ (reference sequence).

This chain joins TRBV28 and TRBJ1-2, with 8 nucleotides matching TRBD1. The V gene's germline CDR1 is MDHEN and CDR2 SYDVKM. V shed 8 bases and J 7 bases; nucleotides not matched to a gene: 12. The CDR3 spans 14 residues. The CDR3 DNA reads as TGTGCCAGCTGCCCACAGGACAGGGTCACTGGCTACACCTTC. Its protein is CASCPQDRVTGYTF.

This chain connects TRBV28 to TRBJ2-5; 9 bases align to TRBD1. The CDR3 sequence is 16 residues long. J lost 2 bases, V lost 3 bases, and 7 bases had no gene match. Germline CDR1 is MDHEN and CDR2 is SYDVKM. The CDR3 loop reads CASSLGDRVWQETQYF. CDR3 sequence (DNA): TGTGCCAGCAGTTTGGGGGACAGGGTATGGCAAGAGACCCAGTACTTC.

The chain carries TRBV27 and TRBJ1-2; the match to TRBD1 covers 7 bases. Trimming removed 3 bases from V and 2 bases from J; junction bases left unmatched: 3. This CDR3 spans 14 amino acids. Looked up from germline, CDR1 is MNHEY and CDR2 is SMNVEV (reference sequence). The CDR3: CASSFEGANYGYTF. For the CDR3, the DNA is TGTGCCAGCAGTTTTGAGGGGGCCAACTATGGCTACACCTTC.

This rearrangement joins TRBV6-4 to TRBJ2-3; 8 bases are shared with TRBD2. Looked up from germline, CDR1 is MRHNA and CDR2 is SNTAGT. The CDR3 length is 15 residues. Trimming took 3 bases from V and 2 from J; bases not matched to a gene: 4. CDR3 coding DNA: TGTGCCAGCAGTGAAGGCGGGGGGACCACAGATACGCAGTATTTT. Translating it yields CASSEGGGTTDTQYF.

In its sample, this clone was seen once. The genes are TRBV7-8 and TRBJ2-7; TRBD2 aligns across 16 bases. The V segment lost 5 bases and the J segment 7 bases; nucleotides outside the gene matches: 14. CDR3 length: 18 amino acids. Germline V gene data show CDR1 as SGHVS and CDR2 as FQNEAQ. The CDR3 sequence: CASSPGTSGGGRGGEQYF. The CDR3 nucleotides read TGTGCCAGCAGCCCCGGGACTAGCGGGGGGGGCCGAGGAGGAGAGCAGTACTTC.

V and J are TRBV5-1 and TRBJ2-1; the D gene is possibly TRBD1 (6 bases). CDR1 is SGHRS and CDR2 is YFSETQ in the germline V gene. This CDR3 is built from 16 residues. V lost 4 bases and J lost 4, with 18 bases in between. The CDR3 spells CASSMAGTQGYNEQFF. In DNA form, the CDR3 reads TGCGCCAGCAGCATGGCCGGGACCCAGGGGTACAATGAGCAGTTCTTC.

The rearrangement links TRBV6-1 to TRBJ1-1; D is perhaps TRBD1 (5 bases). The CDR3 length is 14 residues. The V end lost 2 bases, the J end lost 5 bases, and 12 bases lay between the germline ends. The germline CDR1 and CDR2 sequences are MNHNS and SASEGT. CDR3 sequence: CASSESRGRTEAFF. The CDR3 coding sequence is TGTGCCAGCAGTGAATCAAGGGGCCGGACTGAAGCTTTCTTT.

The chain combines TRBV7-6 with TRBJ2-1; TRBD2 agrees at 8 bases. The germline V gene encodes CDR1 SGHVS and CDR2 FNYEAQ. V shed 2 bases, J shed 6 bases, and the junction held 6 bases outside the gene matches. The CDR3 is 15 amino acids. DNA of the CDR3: TGTGCCAGCAGCTTACGGGCTAGCGGGCGCAATGAGCAGTTCTTC. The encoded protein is CASSLRASGRNEQFF. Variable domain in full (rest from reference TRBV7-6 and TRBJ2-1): GAGVSQSPRYKVTKRGQDVALRCDPISGHVSLYWYRQALGQGPEFLTYFNYEAQQDKSGLPNDRFSAERPEGSISTLTIQRTEQRDSAMYRCASSLRASGRNEQFFGPGTRLTVL.

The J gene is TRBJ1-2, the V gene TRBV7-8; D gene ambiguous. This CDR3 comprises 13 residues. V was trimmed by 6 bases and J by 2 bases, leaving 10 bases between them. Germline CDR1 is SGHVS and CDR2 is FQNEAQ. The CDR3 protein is CASSPDSNYGYTF. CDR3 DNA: TGTGCCAGCAGTCCGGACTCCAACTATGGCTACACCTTC.

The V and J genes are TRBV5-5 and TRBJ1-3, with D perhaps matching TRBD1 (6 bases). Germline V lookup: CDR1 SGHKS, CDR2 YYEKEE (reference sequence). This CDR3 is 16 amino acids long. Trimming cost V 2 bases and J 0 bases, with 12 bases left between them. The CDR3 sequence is CASSLTDSSSGNTIYF. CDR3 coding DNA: TGTGCCAGCAGCTTAACGGACAGTTCCTCTGGAAACACCATATATTTT.

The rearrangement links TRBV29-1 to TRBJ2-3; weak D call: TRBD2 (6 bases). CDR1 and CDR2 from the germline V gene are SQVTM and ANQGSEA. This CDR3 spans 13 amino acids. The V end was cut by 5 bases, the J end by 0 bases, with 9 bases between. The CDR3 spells CSVSGTSTDTQYF. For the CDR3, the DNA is TGCAGCGTTTCCGGGACTAGCACAGATACGCAGTATTTT.

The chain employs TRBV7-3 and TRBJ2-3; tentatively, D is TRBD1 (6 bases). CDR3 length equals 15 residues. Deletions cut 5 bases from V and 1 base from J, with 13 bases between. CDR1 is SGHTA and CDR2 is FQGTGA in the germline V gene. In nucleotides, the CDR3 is TGTGCCAGCAGCGCAACAGGGATCGGCACAGATACGCAGTATTTT. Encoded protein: CASSATGIGTDTQYF.

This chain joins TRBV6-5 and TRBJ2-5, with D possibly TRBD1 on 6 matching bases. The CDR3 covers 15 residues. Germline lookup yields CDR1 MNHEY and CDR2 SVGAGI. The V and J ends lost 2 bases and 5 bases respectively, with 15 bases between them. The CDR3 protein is CASSYPAGVMETQYF. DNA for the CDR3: TGTGCCAGCAGTTACCCGGCAGGGGTTATGGAGACCCAGTACTTC.